This T cell receptor (beta chain) was observed in a study of CD8+CD57+ T cells in acquired aplastic anemia. Profiles of TCR beta VDJ and CDR3 were generated from a genomic DNA template. TCRdb re-called the reads through MiXCR, storing one row per CDR3 protein. Found here are 200,000 to 250,000 distinct CDR3 sequences, around 60% of them singletons; the top ten hold approximately 30%. The germline CDR1 and CDR2 sequences are DFQATT and SNEGSKA (reference sequence). The CDR3 covers 13 residues. V lost 0 bases and J lost 7, with 10 bases in between. V gene TRBV20-1 combines with J gene TRBJ1-5, with D tentatively TRBD1 (5 bases). The receptor's source is a human donor in good health. The sequenced sample consisted of sorted CD4+, CD8+, or CD8+CD57+ T cells (not recorded which) from PBMCs. CDR3 bases: TGCAGTGCTAGAGACAGGGTAGGACAGCCCCAGCATTTT. Protein sequence: CSARDRVGQPQHF.